This TCR beta chain is drawn from a study of blood T cells in healthy people across ages. CDR3 size: 14 residues. CDR1 and CDR2 (germline): KGHSH, LQKENI. V lost 4 bases to trimming and J lost 8 bases, with 17 bases between them. This clonotype was seen only a few times. Combining a sample-barcoded 5' primer with a J-beta primer mix, a second PCR ran for 7 to 11 cycles. TCRdb reanalysed the 5' RACE reads using MiXCR and keeps one entry per CDR3 protein. The table records more than 1.4 million distinct CDR3 sequences, around 42% of them present only once. The sample, roughly 9.1 milliliters of peripheral blood, was drawn from each donor. Every sample had a minimum of 6 million PBMCs isolated.

Sequencing was done on a sample of blood. V usage is TRBV18 and J usage is TRBJ1-2; weak D call: TRBD1 (6 bases). This clonotype originated in a woman younger than 35 in good health. In nucleotides, the CDR3 is TGTGCCAGCTCACGCGCAGAGCAGGGGAGAGGCTACACCTTC. Its translation: CASSRAEQGRGYTF. The full variable domain, in which reference TRBV18 and TRBJ1-2 provide the parts outside the CDR3, is NAGVMQNPRHLVRRRGQEARLRCSPMKGHSHVYWYRQLPEEGLKFMVYLQKENIIDESGMPKERFSAEFPKEGPSILRIQQVVRGDSAAYFCASSRAEQGRGYTFGSGTRLTVV.